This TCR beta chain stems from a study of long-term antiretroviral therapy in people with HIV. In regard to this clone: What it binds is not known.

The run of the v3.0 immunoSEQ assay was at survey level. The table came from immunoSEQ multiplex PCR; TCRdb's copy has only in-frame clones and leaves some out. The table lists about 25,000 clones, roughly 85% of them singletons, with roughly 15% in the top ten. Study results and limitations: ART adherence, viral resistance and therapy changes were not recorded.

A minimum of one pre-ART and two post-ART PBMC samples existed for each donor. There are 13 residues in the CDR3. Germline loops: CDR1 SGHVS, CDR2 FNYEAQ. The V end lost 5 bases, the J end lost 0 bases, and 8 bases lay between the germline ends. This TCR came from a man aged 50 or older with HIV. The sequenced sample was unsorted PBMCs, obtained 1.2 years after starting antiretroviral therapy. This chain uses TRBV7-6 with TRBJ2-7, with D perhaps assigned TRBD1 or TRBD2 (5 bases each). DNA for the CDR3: TGTGCCAGCAGCAAAGGGACCTCCTACGAGCAGTACTTC. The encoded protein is CASSKGTSYEQYF.